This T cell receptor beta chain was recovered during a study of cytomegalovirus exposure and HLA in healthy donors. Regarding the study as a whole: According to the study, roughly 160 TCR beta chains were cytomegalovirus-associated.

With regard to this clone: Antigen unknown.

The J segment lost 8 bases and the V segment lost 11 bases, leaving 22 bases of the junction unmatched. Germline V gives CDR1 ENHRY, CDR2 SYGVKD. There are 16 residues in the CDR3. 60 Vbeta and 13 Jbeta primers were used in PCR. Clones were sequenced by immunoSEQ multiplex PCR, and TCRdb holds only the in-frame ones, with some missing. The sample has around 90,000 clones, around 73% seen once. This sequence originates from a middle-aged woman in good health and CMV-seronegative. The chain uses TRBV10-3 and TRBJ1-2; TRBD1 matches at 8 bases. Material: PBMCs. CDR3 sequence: CAAHPAGGIGKEGYTF. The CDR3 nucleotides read TGTGCCGCCCACCCGGCAGGGGGCATAGGGAAGGAAGGCTACACCTTC.